This TCR beta chain was identified during a study of T-cell memory formation after mild COVID-19. Background on the study: TCR clusters mostly belonged to single donors. General observations from the study: Contracting CD4+ clones lay largely in CM and EM, with CD8+ ones residing in EMRA. Clones that contracted from day 15 to 85 were balanced CD4/CD8, while later expanders leaned CD4+. The pre-infection memory compartment contained some responding clones, suggesting cross-reactive memory joined.

TCRdb re-analysed the 5' RACE reads in MiXCR, keeping a single row per CDR3 protein. The repertoire consists of under 450,000 distinct CDR3 sequences, with roughly a quarter occurring once and the leading ten covering less than 15%. This clonotype was counted many times. Its antigen is not identified. The CDR3 has 14 residues. The trim removed 3 bases at V and 7 bases at J, leaving 6 bases unmatched. Germline V gene sequence: CDR1 SQVTM, CDR2 ANQGSEA. The genes are TRBV29-1 and TRBJ1-4; 9 bases are shared with TRBD1. The sample taken for sequencing was PBMCs or a T cell subset sorted from them (not recorded which). This TCR derives from an adult woman who had mild COVID-19 (a few samples of this study predate the infection). Cell type and time point are not known. CDR3 DNA sequence: TGCAGCGTTGATTCCGGGACAGGGAGTGAAAAACTGTTTTTT. Translation gives CSVDSGTGSEKLFF.